A selection of T cell receptor beta chains follows, all from one sample in a study of monozygotic twins with inflammatory bowel disease. TCRdb reprocessed the 5' RACE reads and reports one entry per CDR3 protein, with no DNA. The sample spans about 380,000 distinct CDR3 sequences; the ten largest clones claim just over 2.5%. Sequenced: blood. These receptors were obtained from a human donor with ulcerative colitis or Crohn's disease, or a healthy co-twin of an affected twin (not recorded which). Each CDR3 is given with its conserved first and last residue. Each record gives: V gene, J gene, CDR3 protein.

>TRBV20-1|TRBJ1-6
CSARDINSPLHF
>TRBV5-4|TRBJ2-7
CASSSNGQGASYEQYF
>TRBV5-1|TRBJ2-2
CASSFVPGELFF
>TRBV12-3/TRBV12-4|TRBJ1-4
CASSDSGTGNEKLFF
>TRBV4-1|TRBJ2-7
CASSHGPQGSYEQYF
>TRBV20-1|TRBJ1-2
CSARVRGGGYTF
>TRBV7-9|TRBJ2-7
CASSPPEGSYEQYF
>TRBV11-1|TRBJ2-7
CASSRQTLTYEQYF
>TRBV19|TRBJ1-5
CASSILTGGQPQHF
>TRBV9|TRBJ2-7
CASSSGQGSYEQYF
>TRBV11-2|TRBJ1-5
CASSTSRGGPQHF
>TRBV14|TRBJ2-6
CASSHGQGAYSGANVLTF
>TRBV30|TRBJ2-2
CAWGTGGASPGELFF
>TRBV4-1|TRBJ1-6
CASRLDDNSPLHF
>TRBV4-3|TRBJ2-7
CASSQRQGYSYEQYF
>TRBV15|TRBJ2-7
CATSVGGSGEQYF